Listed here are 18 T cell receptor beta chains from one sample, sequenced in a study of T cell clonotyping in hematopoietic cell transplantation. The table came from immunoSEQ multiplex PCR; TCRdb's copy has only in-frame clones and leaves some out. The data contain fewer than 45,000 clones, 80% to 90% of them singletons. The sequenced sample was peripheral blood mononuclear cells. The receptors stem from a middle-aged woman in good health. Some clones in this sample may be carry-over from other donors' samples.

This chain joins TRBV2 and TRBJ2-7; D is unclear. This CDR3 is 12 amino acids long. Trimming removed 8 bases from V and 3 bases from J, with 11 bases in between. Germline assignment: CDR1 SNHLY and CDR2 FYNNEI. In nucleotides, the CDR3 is TGTGCCAGCCATGACCCATACTACGAGCAGTACTTC. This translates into CASHDPYYEQYF.

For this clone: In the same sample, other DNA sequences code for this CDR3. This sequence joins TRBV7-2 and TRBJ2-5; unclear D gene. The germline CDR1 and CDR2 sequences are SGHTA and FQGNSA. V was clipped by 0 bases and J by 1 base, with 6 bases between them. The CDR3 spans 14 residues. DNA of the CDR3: TGTGCCAGCAGCTTAGCGGGCAGCCAAGAGACCCAGTACTTC. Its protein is CASSLAGSQETQYF.

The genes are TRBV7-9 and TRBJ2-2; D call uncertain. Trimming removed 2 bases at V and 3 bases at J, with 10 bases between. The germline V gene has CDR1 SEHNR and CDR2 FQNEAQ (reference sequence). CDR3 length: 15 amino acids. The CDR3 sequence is CASSLPAAYTGELFF. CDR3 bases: TGTGCCAGCAGCTTACCGGCAGCTTACACCGGGGAGCTGTTTTTT.

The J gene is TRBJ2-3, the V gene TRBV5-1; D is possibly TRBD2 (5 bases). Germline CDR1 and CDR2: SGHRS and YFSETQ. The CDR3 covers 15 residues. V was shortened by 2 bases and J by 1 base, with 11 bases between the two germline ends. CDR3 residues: CASSLEGWGTDTQYF. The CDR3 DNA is TGCGCCAGCAGCTTAGAGGGTTGGGGCACAGATACGCAGTATTTT.

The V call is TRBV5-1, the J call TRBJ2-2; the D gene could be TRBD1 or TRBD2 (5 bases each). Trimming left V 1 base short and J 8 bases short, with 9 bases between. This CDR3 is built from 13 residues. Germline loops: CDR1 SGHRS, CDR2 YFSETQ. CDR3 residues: CASSLTGPGELFF. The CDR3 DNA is TGCGCCAGCAGCTTGACGGGACCAGGGGAGCTGTTTTTT.

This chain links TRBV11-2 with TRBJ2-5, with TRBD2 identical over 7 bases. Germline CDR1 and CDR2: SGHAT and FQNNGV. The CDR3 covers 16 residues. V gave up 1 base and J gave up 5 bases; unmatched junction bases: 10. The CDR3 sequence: CASSLGGASGGETQYF. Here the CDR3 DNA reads TGTGCCAGCAGCTTAGGTGGGGCTAGCGGTGGGGAGACCCAGTACTTC.

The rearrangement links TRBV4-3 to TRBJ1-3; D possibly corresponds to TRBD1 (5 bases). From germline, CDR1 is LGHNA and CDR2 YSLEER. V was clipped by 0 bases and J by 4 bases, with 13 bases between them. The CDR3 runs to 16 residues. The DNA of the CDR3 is TGCGCCAGCAGCCAAGAAGGCAGGGCGGCAGGAAACACCATATATTTT. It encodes CASSQEGRAAGNTIYF.

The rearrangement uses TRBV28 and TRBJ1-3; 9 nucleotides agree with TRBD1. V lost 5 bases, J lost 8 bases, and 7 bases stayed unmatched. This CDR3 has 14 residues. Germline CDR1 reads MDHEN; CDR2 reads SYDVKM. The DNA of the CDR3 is TGTGCCAGCAGTCTTGGGACAGGGCGGCACACCATATATTTT. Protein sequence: CASSLGTGRHTIYF.

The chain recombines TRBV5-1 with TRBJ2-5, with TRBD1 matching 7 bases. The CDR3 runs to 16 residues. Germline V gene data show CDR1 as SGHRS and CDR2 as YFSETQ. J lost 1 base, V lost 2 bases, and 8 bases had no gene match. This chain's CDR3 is CASSLVTQGIQETQYF. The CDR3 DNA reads TGCGCCAGCAGCTTAGTTACACAGGGGATCCAAGAGACCCAGTACTTC.

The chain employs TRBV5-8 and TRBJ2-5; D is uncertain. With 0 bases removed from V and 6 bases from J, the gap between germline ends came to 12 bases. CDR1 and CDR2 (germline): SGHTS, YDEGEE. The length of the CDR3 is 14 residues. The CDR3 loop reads CASSLAAVRQTQYF. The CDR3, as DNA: TGTGCCAGCAGCTTGGCGGCAGTAAGACAGACCCAGTACTTC.

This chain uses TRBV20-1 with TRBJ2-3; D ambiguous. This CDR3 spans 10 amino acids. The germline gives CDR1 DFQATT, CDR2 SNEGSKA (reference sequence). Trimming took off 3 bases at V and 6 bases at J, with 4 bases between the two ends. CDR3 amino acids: CSASRDTQYF. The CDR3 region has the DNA TGCAGTGCTAGCCGGGATACGCAGTATTTT.

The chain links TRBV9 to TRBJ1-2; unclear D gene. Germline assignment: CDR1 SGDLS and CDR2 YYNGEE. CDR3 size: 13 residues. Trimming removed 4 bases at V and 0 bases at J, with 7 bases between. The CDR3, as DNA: TGTGCCAGCAGCCTTCCCCCTAACTATGGCTACACCTTC. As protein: CASSLPPNYGYTF.

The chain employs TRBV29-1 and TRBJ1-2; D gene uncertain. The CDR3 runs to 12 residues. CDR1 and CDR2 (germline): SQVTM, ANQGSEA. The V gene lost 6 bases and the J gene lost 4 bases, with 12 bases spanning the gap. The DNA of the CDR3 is TGCAGCGTCCTCGAGGGAGTCTATGGCTACACCTTC. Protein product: CSVLEGVYGYTF.

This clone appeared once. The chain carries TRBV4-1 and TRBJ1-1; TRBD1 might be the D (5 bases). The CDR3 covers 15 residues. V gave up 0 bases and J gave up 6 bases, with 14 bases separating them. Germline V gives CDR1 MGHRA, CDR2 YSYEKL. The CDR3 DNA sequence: TGCGCCAGCAGCCAAGATATACGGGGCGACGCTGAAGCTTTCTTT. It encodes CASSQDIRGDAEAFF.

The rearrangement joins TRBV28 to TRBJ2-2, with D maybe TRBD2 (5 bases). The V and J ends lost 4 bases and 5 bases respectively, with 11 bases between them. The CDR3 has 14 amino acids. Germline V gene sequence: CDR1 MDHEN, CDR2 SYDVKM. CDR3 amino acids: CASSWETSTGELFF. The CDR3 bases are TGTGCCAGCAGTTGGGAAACTAGTACCGGGGAGCTGTTTTTT. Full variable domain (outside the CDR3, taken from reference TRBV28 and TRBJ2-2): DVKVTQSSRYLVKRTGEKVFLECVQDMDHENMFWYRQDPGLGLRLIYFSYDVKMKEKGDIPEGYSVSREKKERFSLILESASTNQTSMYLCASSWETSTGELFFGEGSRLTVL.

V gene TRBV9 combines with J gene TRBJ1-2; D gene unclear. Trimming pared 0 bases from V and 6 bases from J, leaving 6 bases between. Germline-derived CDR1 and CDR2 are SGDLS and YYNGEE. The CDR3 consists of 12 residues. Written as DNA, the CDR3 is TGTGCCAGCAGCGTAGGCATGGATGGCTACACCTTC. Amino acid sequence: CASSVGMDGYTF.

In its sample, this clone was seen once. This CDR3 is CASSQDSRGYTF. The CDR3 bases are TGTGCCAGCAGCCAAGACTCACGGGGCTACACCTTC. The V gene is TRBV4-2, the J gene TRBJ1-2; D unresolved. The CDR3 is made up of 12 amino acids. CDR1 is LGHNA, CDR2 YNFKEQ, per germline. V dropped 0 bases and J dropped 8 bases, with 7 bases sitting between them.

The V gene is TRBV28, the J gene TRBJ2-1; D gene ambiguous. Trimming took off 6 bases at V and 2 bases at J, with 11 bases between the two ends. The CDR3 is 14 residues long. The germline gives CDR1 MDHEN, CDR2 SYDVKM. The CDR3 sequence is CASRVPRAYNEQFF. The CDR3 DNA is TGTGCCAGCAGGGTCCCCCGGGCCTACAATGAGCAGTTCTTC.